Listed below are T cell receptor beta chains from one sample, sequenced in a study of blood T cell repertoires in COVID-19. Generated by immunoSEQ multiplex PCR, the TCRdb table keeps only in-frame clones and is missing some. The table includes about 120,000 clones, 85% detected once. The material sequenced was peripheral blood. The origin of the receptors is a man between 60 and 75 years old with acute or convalescent COVID-19. Both conserved end residues are part of each CDR3. A D gene is named only where the DNA matches it firmly. Clone size is not always given. Where it is, it says once, few, many or a class for expanded clones.

clone_size,j_call,v_call,d_call,cdr3_nt,cdr3_aa
.,TRBJ2-5,TRBV11-2,TRBD2,TGTGCCAGCAGCTTAGGCGGACTAGCGGGAGCAGAGACCCAGTACTTC,CASSLGGLAGAETQYF
.,TRBJ2-3,TRBV19,.,TGTGCCAGTAGTAATAGAGTTGGCACAGATACGCAGTATTTT,CASSNRVGTDTQYF
.,TRBJ2-1,TRBV10-3,.,TGTGCCTCCCAGTGGGGAGAAGCTGAGCAGTTCTTC,CASQWGEAEQFF
once,TRBJ2-7,TRBV19,.,TGTGCCAGTAGTCGGGTCCCCTACGAGCAGTACTTC,CASSRVPYEQYF
.,TRBJ2-7,TRBV28,.,TGTGCCAGCAACCCATTCGACGCTGGCGGCTACGAGCAGTACTTC,CASNPFDAGGYEQYF
.,TRBJ2-2,TRBV19,TRBD1,TGTGCCAGTAGTACCCGGACAGGCGGCACCGGGGAGCTGTTTTTT,CASSTRTGGTGELFF
.,TRBJ2-5,TRBV4-2,.,TGTGCCAGCAGCCAAGATTGGGGCGGAGAGACCCAGTACTTC,CASSQDWGGETQYF
few,TRBJ1-2,TRBV7-3,.,TGTGCCAGCAGCCCCGGCGGCGAGAACTATGGCTACACCTTC,CASSPGGENYGYTF
few,TRBJ1-5,TRBV24-1,TRBD1,TGTGCCACCAGTGATAGGGGGCAGGGGGTCGGTCAGCCCCAGCATTTT,CATSDRGQGVGQPQHF
.,TRBJ2-7,TRBV18,TRBD1,TGTGCCAGCTCACCGACAGGGTCCTACGAGCAGTACTTC,CASSPTGSYEQYF
.,TRBJ2-1,TRBV7-9,TRBD2,TGTGCCAGCAGCCCCGGGACGGGGGGAACTGAGCAGTTCTTC,CASSPGTGGTEQFF
.,TRBJ1-2,TRBV5-4,.,TGTGCCAGCAGCTTGGGGTTGGAGGGGAGCGGTGGCTACACCTTC,CASSLGLEGSGGYTF
.,TRBJ2-5,TRBV5-1,TRBD2,TGCGCCAGCAGAGGACTAGCGGGAGACGGGGGAGAGACCCAGTACTTC,CASRGLAGDGGETQYF
few,TRBJ1-2,TRBV27,TRBD1,TGTGCCAGCAGTTTGGGCCAGGGGGGCGGCTACACCTTC,CASSLGQGGGYTF
.,TRBJ1-1,TRBV9,.,TGTGCCAGCAGCGTAGAAGGCAGGGTAAGAAGGGATGAAGCTTTCTTT,CASSVEGRVRRDEAFF
.,TRBJ2-2,TRBV28,.,TGTGCCAGCAGTTTAGAGGCGGCCAACACCGGGGAGCTGTTTTTT,CASSLEAANTGELFF
.,TRBJ1-4,TRBV5-4,TRBD1,TGTGCCAGCAGCCAGGACAGGGGACATAATGAAAAACTGTTTTTT,CASSQDRGHNEKLFF
.,TRBJ2-7,TRBV15,.,TGTGCCACCAGCAGTGGGACATTGAGCTCCTACGAGCAGTACTTC,CATSSGTLSSYEQYF
.,TRBJ1-2,TRBV12-3/TRBV12-4,TRBD1,TGTGCCAGCAGTTCCGACAGGGTCCATGGCTACACCTTC,CASSSDRVHGYTF
.,TRBJ2-1,TRBV27,TRBD2,TGTGCCAGCAGTTTTCTAGCGGGAGGAGGGGGTGAGCAGTTCTTC,CASSFLAGGGGEQFF
.,TRBJ2-7,TRBV7-9,TRBD2,TGTGCCAGCAGCTTAGCGGGGCTAGCGGGGGACGAGCAGTACTTC,CASSLAGLAGDEQYF
.,TRBJ2-5,TRBV28,.,TGTGCCAGCAGTTTAGCTAGGAGATTTCAAGAGACCCAGTACTTC,CASSLARRFQETQYF
.,TRBJ2-7,TRBV3-1/TRBV3-2,.,TGTGCCAGCAGCCAAGACAGGACTTTCTACGAGCAGTACTTC,CASSQDRTFYEQYF